The TCR beta chain under discussion was sequenced for a study of T cell repertoires in cytomegalovirus infection. For the study at large: Signatures in public TCR beta sequences pointed to both CMV infection and matching HLA type. General observations from the study: The ex vivo response was dominated by HLA-C-restricted CMV-specific TCR beta clonotypes. Cumulative public TCR beta family frequency identified CMV carriers with the relevant HLA.

From the reads, TCRdb called clonotypes with MiXCR, one entry per CDR3 protein. The sample lists some 120,000 distinct CDR3 sequences, roughly a tenth occurring once. Comment on this clonotype: As yet, its antigen is unknown.

The length of the CDR3 is 14 residues. V gave up 1 base and J gave up 4 bases, with 11 bases separating them. This TCR was sampled from a human donor in good health (CMV status not recorded). Some clones in this sample may be carry-over from other donors' samples. The chain recombines TRBV12-3 or TRBV12-4 with TRBJ2-7; unclear D gene. Sequencing input: PBMCs, sequenced either directly or after in vitro stimulation (not recorded which). The CDR3 spells CASSLVVPSYEQYF. CDR3 in DNA: TGTGCCAGCAGTTTAGTCGTACCATCTTACGAGCAGTACTTC.